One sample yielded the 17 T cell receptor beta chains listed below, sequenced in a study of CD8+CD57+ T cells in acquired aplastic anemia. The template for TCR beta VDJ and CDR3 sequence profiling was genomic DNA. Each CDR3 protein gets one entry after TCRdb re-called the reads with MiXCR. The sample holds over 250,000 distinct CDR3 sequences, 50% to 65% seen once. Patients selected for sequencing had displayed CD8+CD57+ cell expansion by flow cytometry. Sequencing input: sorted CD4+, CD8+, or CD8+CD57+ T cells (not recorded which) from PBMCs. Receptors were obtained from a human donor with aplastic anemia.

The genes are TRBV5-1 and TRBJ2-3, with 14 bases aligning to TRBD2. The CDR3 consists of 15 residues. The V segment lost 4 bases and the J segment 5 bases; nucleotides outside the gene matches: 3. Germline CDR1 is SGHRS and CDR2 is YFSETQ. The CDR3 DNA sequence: TGCGCCAGCAGCAAGACTAGCGGGGGGGTAGATACGCAGTATTTT. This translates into CASSKTSGGVDTQYF.

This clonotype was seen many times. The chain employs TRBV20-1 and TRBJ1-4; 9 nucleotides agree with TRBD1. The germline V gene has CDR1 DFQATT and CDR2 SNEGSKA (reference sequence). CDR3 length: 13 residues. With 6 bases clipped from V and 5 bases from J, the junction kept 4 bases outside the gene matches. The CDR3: CSAQTGGNEKLFF. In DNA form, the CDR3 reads TGCAGTGCCCAGACAGGGGGAAATGAAAAACTGTTTTTT.

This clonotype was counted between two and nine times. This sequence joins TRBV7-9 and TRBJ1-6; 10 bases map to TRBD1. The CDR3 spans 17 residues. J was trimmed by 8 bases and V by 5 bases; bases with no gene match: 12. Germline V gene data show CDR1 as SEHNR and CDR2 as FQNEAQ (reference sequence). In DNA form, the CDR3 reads TGTGCCAGCAGCCCCGGGACAGGGGAATTGAACGATTCACCCCTCCACTTT. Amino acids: CASSPGTGELNDSPLHF.

CDR3 in amino acids: CSVEDGVTEQYF. The CDR3 DNA reads as TGCAGCGTTGAAGATGGGGTAACCGAGCAGTACTTC. V usage is TRBV29-1 and J usage is TRBJ2-7; D unresolved. The CDR3 has 12 amino acids. Trimming pared 0 bases from V and 6 bases from J, leaving 9 bases between. Per germline, CDR1 SQVTM and CDR2 ANQGSEA.

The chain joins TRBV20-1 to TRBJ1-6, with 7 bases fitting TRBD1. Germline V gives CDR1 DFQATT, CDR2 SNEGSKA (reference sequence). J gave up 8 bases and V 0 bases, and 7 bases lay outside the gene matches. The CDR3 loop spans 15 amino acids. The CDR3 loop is CSAREPQGDHSPLHF. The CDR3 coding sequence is TGCAGTGCTAGAGAACCTCAGGGGGATCATTCACCCCTCCACTTT.

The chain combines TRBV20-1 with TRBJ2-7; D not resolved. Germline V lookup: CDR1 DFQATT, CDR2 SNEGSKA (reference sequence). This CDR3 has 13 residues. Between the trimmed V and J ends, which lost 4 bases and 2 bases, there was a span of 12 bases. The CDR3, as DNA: TGCAGTGCTATCCCGACCGGTACCTACGAGCAGTACTTC. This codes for CSAIPTGTYEQYF.

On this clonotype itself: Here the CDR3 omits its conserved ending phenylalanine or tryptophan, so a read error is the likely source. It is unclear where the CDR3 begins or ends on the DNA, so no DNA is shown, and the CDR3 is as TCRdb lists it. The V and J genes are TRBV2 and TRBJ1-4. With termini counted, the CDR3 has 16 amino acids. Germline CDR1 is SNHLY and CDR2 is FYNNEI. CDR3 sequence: CASIAAGGRYEQYFGP.

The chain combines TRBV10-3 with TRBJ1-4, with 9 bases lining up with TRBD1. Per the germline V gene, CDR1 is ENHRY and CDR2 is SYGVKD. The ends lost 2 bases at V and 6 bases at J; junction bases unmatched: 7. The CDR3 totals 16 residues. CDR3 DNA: TGTGCCATCAGTGAGCCGGGACAGGGAGGGGATGAAAAACTGTTTTTT. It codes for CAISEPGQGGDEKLFF.

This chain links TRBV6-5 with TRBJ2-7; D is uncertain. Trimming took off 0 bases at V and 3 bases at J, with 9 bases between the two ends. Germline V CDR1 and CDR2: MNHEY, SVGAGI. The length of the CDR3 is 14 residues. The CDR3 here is CASSYSWQNYEQYF. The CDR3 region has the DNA TGTGCCAGCAGTTACTCGTGGCAGAACTACGAGCAGTACTTC.

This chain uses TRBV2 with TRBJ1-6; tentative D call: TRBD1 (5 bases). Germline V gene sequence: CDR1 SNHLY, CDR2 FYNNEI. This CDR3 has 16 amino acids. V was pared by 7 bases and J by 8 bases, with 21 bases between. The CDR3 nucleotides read TGTGCCAGCACCTACTCAGGGACGGAGCCCTATTCACCCCTCCACTTT. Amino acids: CASTYSGTEPYSPLHF. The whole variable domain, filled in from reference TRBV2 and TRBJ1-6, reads EPEVTQTPSHQVTQMGQEVILRCVPISNHLYFYWYRQILGQKVEFLVSFYNNEISEKSEIFDDQFSVERPDGSNFTLKIRSTKLEDSAMYFCASTYSGTEPYSPLHFGNGTRLTVT.

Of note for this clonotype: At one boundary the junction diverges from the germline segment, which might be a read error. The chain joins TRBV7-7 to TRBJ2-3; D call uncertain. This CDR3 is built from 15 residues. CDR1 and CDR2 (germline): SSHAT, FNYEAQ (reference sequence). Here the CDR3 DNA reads TGTGCTAGCAGCTTATGGGATGGTGGCACAGATACGCAGTATTTT. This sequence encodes CASSLWDGGTDTQYF.

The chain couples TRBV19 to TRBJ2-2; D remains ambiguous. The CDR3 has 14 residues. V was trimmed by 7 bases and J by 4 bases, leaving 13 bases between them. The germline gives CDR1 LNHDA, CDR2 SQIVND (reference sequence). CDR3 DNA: TGTGCCAGTACCCACACAGAACTCACCGGGGAGCTGTTTTTT. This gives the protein CASTHTELTGELFF.

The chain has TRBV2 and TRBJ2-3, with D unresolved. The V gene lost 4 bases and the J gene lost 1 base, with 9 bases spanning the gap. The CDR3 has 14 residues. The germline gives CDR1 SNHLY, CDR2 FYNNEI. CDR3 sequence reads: CASSVETGTDTQYF. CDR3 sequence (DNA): TGTGCCAGCAGTGTGGAAACAGGCACAGATACGCAGTATTTT.

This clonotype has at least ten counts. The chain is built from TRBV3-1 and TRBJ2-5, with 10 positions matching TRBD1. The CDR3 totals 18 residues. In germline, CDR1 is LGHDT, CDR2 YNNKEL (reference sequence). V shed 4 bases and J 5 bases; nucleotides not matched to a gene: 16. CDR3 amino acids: CASSPTLPRQGARETQYF. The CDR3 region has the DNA TGTGCCAGCAGCCCAACGCTCCCGAGACAGGGGGCGCGGGAGACCCAGTACTTC.

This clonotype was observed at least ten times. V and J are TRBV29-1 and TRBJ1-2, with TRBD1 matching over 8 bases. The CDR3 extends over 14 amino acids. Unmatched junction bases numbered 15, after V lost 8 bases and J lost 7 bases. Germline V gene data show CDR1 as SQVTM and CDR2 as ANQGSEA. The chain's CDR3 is CSSSAAGGWSGYTF. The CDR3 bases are TGCAGCTCCTCGGCGGCAGGGGGCTGGAGTGGCTACACCTTC.

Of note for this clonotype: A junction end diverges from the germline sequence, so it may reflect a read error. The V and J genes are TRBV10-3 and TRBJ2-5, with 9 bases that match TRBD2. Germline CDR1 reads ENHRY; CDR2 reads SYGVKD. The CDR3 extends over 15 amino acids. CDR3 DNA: TGTGTCATCAGTGAGTCAGCGGGGGGACAAGAGACCCAGTACTTC. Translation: CVISESAGGQETQYF.

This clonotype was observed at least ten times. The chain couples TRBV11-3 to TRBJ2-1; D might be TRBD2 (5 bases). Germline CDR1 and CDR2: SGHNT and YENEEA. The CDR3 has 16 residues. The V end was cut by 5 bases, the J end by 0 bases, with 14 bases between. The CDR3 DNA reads TGTGCCAGCAGCCGGGCGGGCGCCAGCTCCTACAATGAGCAGTTCTTC. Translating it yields CASSRAGASSYNEQFF.